This entry lists 17 T cell receptor beta chains sequenced from one sample in a study of blood T cell repertoires in COVID-19. Sequencing was performed with immunoSEQ multiplex PCR; in TCRdb, only in-frame clones are kept and a portion is missing. The table records about 95,000 clones, 75% to 90% of them present only once. Sample: peripheral blood. These receptors were collected from a man between 60 and 70 years old with COVID-19, enrolled during active disease.

This rearrangement joins TRBV19 to TRBJ1-5, with 8 bases identical to TRBD1. Unmatched junction bases numbered 9, after V lost 4 bases and J lost 1 base. Germline loops: CDR1 LNHDA, CDR2 SQIVND (reference sequence). This CDR3 is built from 17 residues. The CDR3, as DNA: TGTGCCAGTAGTAAATCCCAGGGGGCTGTGAGCAATCAGCCCCAGCATTTT. Amino acids: CASSKSQGAVSNQPQHF.

The chain couples TRBV21-1 to TRBJ2-5; the table names TRBD1, a call not compared with the DNA. TRBV21-1 is a recognized pseudogene. The CDR3 has 16 amino acids. CDR3 sequence reads: CASSKGARGFQETQYF. CDR3 DNA sequence: TGTGCCAGCAGCAAGGGTGCCAGGGGATTCCAAGAGACCCAGTACTTC.

This chain connects TRBV6-2 or TRBV6-3 to TRBJ1-3, with D possibly matching TRBD1 (5 bases). This CDR3 has 15 amino acids. Germline V gives CDR1 MNHEY, CDR2 SVGEGT. The germline V and J ends were trimmed by 6 bases and 4 bases, with 16 bases remaining between them. The CDR3 loop reads CASSPSTEAGNTIYF. The CDR3 DNA reads as TGTGCCAGCAGCCCGTCGACAGAAGCAGGAAACACCATATATTTT.

The genes are TRBV27 and TRBJ2-7; 8 positions agree with TRBD1. Germline loops: CDR1 MNHEY, CDR2 SMNVEV (reference sequence). The CDR3 loop spans 14 amino acids. J was trimmed by 2 bases and V by 3 bases; bases with no gene match: 3. CDR3 protein: CASSFRTGTYEQYF. In nucleotides, the CDR3 is TGTGCCAGCAGTTTCCGGACAGGGACCTACGAGCAGTACTTC.

The rearrangement uses TRBV5-1 and TRBJ1-1; TRBD1 might be the D (6 bases). Between the trimmed V and J ends, which lost 0 bases and 4 bases, there was a span of 13 bases. The V gene's germline CDR1 is SGHRS and CDR2 YFSETQ. The CDR3 contains 15 residues. This chain's CDR3 is CASSLGGQMGTEAFF. The CDR3, as DNA: TGCGCCAGCAGCTTGGGCGGACAGATGGGCACTGAAGCTTTCTTT.

The gene calls are TRBV6-5 and TRBJ2-5; possibly TRBD1 for D (6 bases). Trimming stripped 0 bases from V and 1 base from J, with 6 bases between. From germline, CDR1 is MNHEY and CDR2 SVGAGI. The CDR3 is made up of 14 amino acids. The CDR3 bases are TGTGCCAGCAGTTACTCGGACAGCCAAGAGACCCAGTACTTC. Its protein is CASSYSDSQETQYF.

J is TRBJ1-2 and V is TRBV10-3, with 9 bases that match TRBD1. Germline V gives CDR1 ENHRY, CDR2 SYGVKD. Trimming took 2 bases from V and 5 from J; bases not matched to a gene: 21. This CDR3 is 20 amino acids long. This CDR3 reads CAISEPGPRDRDEAGYGYTF. The CDR3 DNA is TGTGCCATCAGTGAGCCGGGGCCCCGGGACAGGGATGAAGCGGGTTATGGCTACACCTTC.

This rearrangement joins TRBV5-1 to TRBJ2-7; 10 bases line up with TRBD2. CDR1 is SGHRS, CDR2 YFSETQ, per germline. This CDR3 comprises 14 residues. The V gene end was trimmed by 0 bases and the J gene end by 5 bases; junction bases not matched to a gene: 2. The DNA of the CDR3 is TGCGCCAGCAGCTTGGAGCTAGCGGGAGACGAGCAGTACTTC. Translated: CASSLELAGDEQYF.

This chain joins TRBV27 and TRBJ2-7, with D perhaps TRBD2 (6 bases). The CDR3 is 16 residues long. Germline V gene sequence: CDR1 MNHEY, CDR2 SMNVEV (reference sequence). Trimming took off 1 base at V and 0 bases at J, with 13 bases between the two ends. The CDR3 reads CASSLLGSGTSYEQYF. Here the CDR3 DNA reads TGTGCCAGCAGTTTATTGGGTAGCGGAACCTCCTACGAGCAGTACTTC.

The chain employs TRBV18 and TRBJ1-6; TRBD1 agrees at 7 bases. After removal of 2 bases from V and 6 bases from J, the junction contained 1 base not matched to a gene. Germline V gene lookup returns CDR1 KGHSH and CDR2 LQKENI. There are 14 residues in the CDR3. The CDR3 here is CASSPDRANSPLHF. Here the CDR3 DNA reads TGTGCCAGCTCACCAGACAGGGCTAATTCACCCCTCCACTTT.

V usage is TRBV5-4 and J usage is TRBJ1-2; tentatively, D is TRBD1 (6 bases). V shed 4 bases and J shed 4 bases, with 17 bases lying between them. Germline V gene lookup returns CDR1 SGHNT and CDR2 YYREEE (reference sequence). The CDR3 length is 15 residues. CDR3 amino acids: CASSRDTSGGYGYTF. In nucleotides, the CDR3 is TGTGCCAGCAGCCGGGACACCTCAGGTGGCTATGGCTACACCTTC.

The rearrangement uses TRBV5-1 and TRBJ1-1; D is unclear. The germline V and J ends were trimmed by 8 bases and 0 bases, with 14 bases remaining between them. CDR3 length equals 14 residues. Germline loops: CDR1 SGHRS, CDR2 YFSETQ. CDR3 bases: TGCGCCAGAGGAGGGCGCAAATTGAACACTGAAGCTTTCTTT. This codes for CARGGRKLNTEAFF.

The chain joins TRBV5-1 to TRBJ1-6; possibly TRBD1 for D (5 bases). This CDR3 is built from 16 residues. V was trimmed by 5 bases and J by 5 bases, leaving 17 bases between them. CDR1 is SGHRS and CDR2 is YFSETQ in the germline V gene. CDR3: CASSSARMDNNSPLHF. In nucleotides, the CDR3 is TGCGCCAGCAGTTCTGCCCGCATGGACAATAATTCACCCCTCCACTTT. The whole variable domain, remainder taken from reference TRBV5-1 and TRBJ1-6, is KAGVTQTPRYLIKTRGQQVTLSCSPISGHRSVSWYQQTPGQGLQFLFEYFSETQRNKGNFPGRFSGRQFSNSRSEMNVSTLELGDSALYLCASSSARMDNNSPLHFGNGTRLTVT.

The chain carries TRBV27 and TRBJ1-2, with TRBD1 as a possible D gene (6 bases). The CDR3 runs 16 residues. Germline loops: CDR1 MNHEY, CDR2 SMNVEV (reference sequence). V gave up 2 bases and J gave up 6 bases, with 19 bases separating them. This CDR3 reads CASSLNGQLGAHGYTF. The CDR3 nucleotides are TGTGCCAGCAGTTTAAACGGACAGCTGGGGGCCCATGGCTACACCTTC.

This chain uses TRBV6-5 with TRBJ2-1; TRBD2 agrees at 14 bases. The CDR3 contains 15 residues. The junction had 5 bases not matched to a gene; V was cut back by 6 bases and J by 7 bases. Per the germline V gene, CDR1 is MNHEY and CDR2 is SVGAGI. CDR3 nucleotides: TGTGCCAGCAGCCGACTAGCGGGAGGGCGGAATGAGCAGTTCTTC. Protein product: CASSRLAGGRNEQFF.

The chain links TRBV10-2 to TRBJ1-3, with 10 positions matching TRBD1. Unmatched junction bases numbered 18, after V lost 5 bases and J lost 8 bases. The CDR3 has 18 amino acids. The germline V gene has CDR1 WSHSY and CDR2 SAAADI. In DNA form, the CDR3 reads TGCGCCAGCAGTCCCGAAAGCCCGGGACAGGGGTCAGGGGACACCATATATTTT. Translating gives CASSPESPGQGSGDTIYF.

This clone was detected once. The chain joins TRBV4-2 to TRBJ1-1, with a weak D call TRBD1 (6 bases). The germline gives CDR1 LGHNA, CDR2 YNFKEQ. This CDR3 spans 15 amino acids. Between the trimmed V and J ends, which lost 1 base and 1 base, there was a span of 10 bases. CDR3 loop: CASSQVRGGNTEAFF. CDR3 DNA: TGTGCCAGCAGCCAAGTTAGAGGGGGGAACACTGAAGCTTTCTTT.